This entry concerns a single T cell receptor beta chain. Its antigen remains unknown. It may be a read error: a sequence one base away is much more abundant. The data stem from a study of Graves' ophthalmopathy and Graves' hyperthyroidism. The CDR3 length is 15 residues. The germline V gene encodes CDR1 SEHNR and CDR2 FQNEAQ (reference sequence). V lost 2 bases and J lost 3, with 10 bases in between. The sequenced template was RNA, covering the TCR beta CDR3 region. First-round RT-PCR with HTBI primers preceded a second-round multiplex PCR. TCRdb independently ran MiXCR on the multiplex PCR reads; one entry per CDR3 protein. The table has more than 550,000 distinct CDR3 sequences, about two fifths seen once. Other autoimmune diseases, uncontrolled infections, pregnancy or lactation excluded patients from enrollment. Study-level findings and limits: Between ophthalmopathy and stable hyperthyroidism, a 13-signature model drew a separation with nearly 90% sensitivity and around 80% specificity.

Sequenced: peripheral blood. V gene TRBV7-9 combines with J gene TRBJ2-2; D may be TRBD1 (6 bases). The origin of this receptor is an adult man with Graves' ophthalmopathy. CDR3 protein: CASSLSGEDTGELFF. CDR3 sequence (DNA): TGTGCCAGCAGCTTATCAGGGGAAGACACCGGGGAGCTGTTTTTT.